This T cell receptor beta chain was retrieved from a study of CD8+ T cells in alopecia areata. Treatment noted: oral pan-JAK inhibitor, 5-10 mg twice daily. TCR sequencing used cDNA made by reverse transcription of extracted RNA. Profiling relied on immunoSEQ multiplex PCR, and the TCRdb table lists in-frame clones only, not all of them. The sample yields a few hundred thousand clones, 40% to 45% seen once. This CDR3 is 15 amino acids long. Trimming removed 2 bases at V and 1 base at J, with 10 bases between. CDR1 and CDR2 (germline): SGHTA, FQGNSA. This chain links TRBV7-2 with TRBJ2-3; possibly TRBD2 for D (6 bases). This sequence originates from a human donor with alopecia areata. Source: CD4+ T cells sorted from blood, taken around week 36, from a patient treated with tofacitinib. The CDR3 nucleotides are TGTGCCAGCAGCTTAACCGGGAGCGGCACAGATACGCAGTATTTT. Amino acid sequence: CASSLTGSGTDTQYF.